These 13 T cell receptor beta chains share one sample of origin, sequenced in a study of T-cell reconstitution after alpha-beta-depleted transplantation in children. Unique molecular identifiers were built into the TCRbeta library. TCRdb reanalysed the PCR reads using MiXCR and keeps one entry per CDR3 protein. The sample carries 100,000 to 120,000 distinct CDR3 sequences, 6.4% recorded once. The specimen was PBMCs, mostly from graft donor cells, collected 360 days after TCRalphabeta/CD19-depleted stem cell transplant. All receptors come from a male patient between 2 and 15 years old who had a stem cell transplant for acute lymphoblastic leukemia, so the T cells may come from the graft donor.

This clonotype occurred a few times. The chain uses TRBV9 and TRBJ2-7; D is possibly TRBD1 or TRBD2 (5 bases each). Germline V lookup: CDR1 SGDLS, CDR2 YYNGEE. V was clipped by 0 bases and J by 5 bases, with 18 bases between them. CDR3 length equals 16 residues. For the CDR3, the DNA is TGTGCCAGCAGCGTAGGGACTCCGGCAGGGATCCACGAGCAGTACTTC. It translates to CASSVGTPAGIHEQYF.

The table lists this clonotype with many counts. The J gene is TRBJ2-1, the V gene TRBV5-6, with TRBD2 identical over 9 bases. Germline trimming cut 4 bases from V and 2 bases from J; bases unmatched to any gene: 4. Germline loops: CDR1 SGHDT, CDR2 YYEEEE. The CDR3 has 15 amino acids. CDR3 nucleotides: TGTGCCAGCAGCCTTGGACTAGCGACCTACAATGAGCAGTTCTTC. Its protein is CASSLGLATYNEQFF.

This clonotype appeared many times. This chain links TRBV4-3 with TRBJ2-1; 9 bases agree with TRBD2. This CDR3 contains 14 residues. Germline CDR1 and CDR2: LGHNA and YSLEER. With 4 bases clipped from V and 5 bases from J, the junction kept 3 bases outside the gene matches. The DNA of the CDR3 is TGCGCCAGCAGCCTGGCGGGGGGGAACAATGAGCAGTTCTTC. Residues: CASSLAGGNNEQFF.

This clonotype was detected many times. The DNA of the CDR3 is TGTGCCAGCAGCTCCGAACCGGGACTAGCAAGAGATACGCAGTATTTT. This sequence encodes CASSSEPGLARDTQYF. This chain joins TRBV9 and TRBJ2-3; TRBD2 matches at 9 bases. Germline V gene lookup returns CDR1 SGDLS and CDR2 YYNGEE. The V and J ends lost 4 bases and 5 bases, in that order; junction bases with no gene match: 11. The CDR3 is 16 residues long.

This clonotype was counted at least ten times. In DNA form, the CDR3 reads TGCGCCAGCAGCTTAGGGGCAGGAGGGATCCAGTACTTC. Protein product: CASSLGAGGIQYF. The chain joins TRBV4-3 to TRBJ2-5, with D perhaps TRBD2 (6 bases). This CDR3 has 13 amino acids. The germline V gene has CDR1 LGHNA and CDR2 YSLEER. V was clipped by 5 bases and J by 10 bases, with 17 bases between them.

Remarks on this clonotype: The junction shows a germline mismatch at one end, possibly a read error. This rearrangement joins TRBV6-6 to TRBJ1-1; tentative D call: TRBD1 (5 bases). Per the germline V gene, CDR1 is MNHNY and CDR2 is SVGAGI (reference sequence). CDR3 length: 12 residues. The CDR3: CASCYQGSEAFF. CDR3 nucleotide sequence: TGTGCCAGCTGTTATCAGGGATCTGAAGCTTTCTTT.

This clonotype showed up many times. The chain couples TRBV2 to TRBJ2-3; 13 bases are shared with TRBD2. Trimming at V came to 5 bases and at J to 5 bases, leaving 4 bases not matched to a gene. The CDR3 sequence is 15 residues long. Germline loops: CDR1 SNHLY, CDR2 FYNNEI. The CDR3 DNA is TGTGCCAGCAGTCTACTAGCGGGGGGGGTAGATACGCAGTATTTT. Amino acid sequence: CASSLLAGGVDTQYF.

The chain has TRBV9 and TRBJ2-2, with 9 bases identical to TRBD2. Germline values: CDR1 SGDLS, CDR2 YYNGEE. This CDR3 has 16 amino acids. V lost 0 bases, J lost 7 bases, and 7 bases stayed unmatched. CDR3 sequence: CASSVEAGGPIGELFF. The CDR3 nucleotides read TGTGCCAGCAGCGTAGAGGCGGGGGGGCCGATCGGGGAGCTGTTTTTT.

Of note for this clonotype: At one end, the junction sequence differs from germline, possibly due to a read error. The CDR3 reads CSSSPTSVELFF. DNA for the CDR3: TGTTCCAGCAGCCCGACTAGCGTGGAGCTGTTTTTT. The chain recombines TRBV6-2 or TRBV6-3 with TRBJ2-2; TRBD2 aligns across 8 bases. CDR1 is MNHEY and CDR2 is SVGEGT in the germline V gene. The CDR3 spans 12 residues.

The table lists this clonotype with a few counts. CDR3 in amino acids: CASSPYSQLPEAFF. Here the CDR3 DNA reads TGTGCCAGCTCCCCCTATTCACAGCTACCTGAAGCTTTCTTT. The chain links TRBV18 to TRBJ1-1, with D hard to call. The V gene lost 6 bases and the J gene lost 6 bases, with 17 bases spanning the gap. The CDR3 runs 14 residues. Per germline, CDR1 KGHSH and CDR2 LQKENI.

This clonotype has at least ten counts. The rearrangement joins TRBV24-1 to TRBJ2-3; 7 positions match TRBD2. The CDR3 loop spans 15 amino acids. Germline CDR1 and CDR2: KGHDR and SFDVKD. The V gene end was trimmed by 3 bases and the J gene end by 4 bases; junction bases not matched to a gene: 6. The DNA of the CDR3 is TGTGCCACCAGTGATCTAACTAGCGCCCCAGATACGCAGTATTTT. Protein: CATSDLTSAPDTQYF.

This clonotype was detected only a few times. This chain uses TRBV27 with TRBJ1-3; tentative D call: TRBD1 (5 bases). This CDR3 comprises 17 residues. Trimming left V 2 bases short and J 2 bases short, with 16 bases between. The V gene's germline CDR1 is MNHEY and CDR2 SMNVEV (reference sequence). CDR3 loop: CASSLRRGPSTGNTIYF. CDR3 bases: TGTGCCAGCAGTTTAAGGAGGGGACCGAGTACTGGAAACACCATATATTTT.

In this sample, this clonotype turned up a few times. The chain has TRBV2 and TRBJ2-7; 7 positions match TRBD1. The CDR3 sequence is 17 residues long. Germline V gene sequence: CDR1 SNHLY, CDR2 FYNNEI. V lost 3 bases, J lost 0 bases, and 11 bases stayed unmatched. CDR3 nucleotide sequence: TGTGCCAGCAGTGACTCCCGGGGACAGACTATCTCCTACGAGCAGTACTTC. Amino acids: CASSDSRGQTISYEQYF. Using reference TRBV2 and TRBJ2-7 for the parts outside the CDR3, the full variable domain is EPEVTQTPSHQVTQMGQEVILRCVPISNHLYFYWYRQILGQKVEFLVSFYNNEISEKSEIFDDQFSVERPDGSNFTLKIRSTKLEDSAMYFCASSDSRGQTISYEQYFGPGTRLTVT.